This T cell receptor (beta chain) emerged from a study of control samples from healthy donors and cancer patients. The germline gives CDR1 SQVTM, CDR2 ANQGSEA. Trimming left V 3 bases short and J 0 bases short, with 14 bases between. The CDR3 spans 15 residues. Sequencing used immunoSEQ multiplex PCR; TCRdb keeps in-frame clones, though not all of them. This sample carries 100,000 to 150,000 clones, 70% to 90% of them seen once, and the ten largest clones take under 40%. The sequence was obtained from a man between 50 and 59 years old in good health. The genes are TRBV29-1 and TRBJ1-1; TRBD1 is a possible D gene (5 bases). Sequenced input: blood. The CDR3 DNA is TGCAGCGTTGACACGGGGGGAGGGGTGAACACTGAAGCTTTCTTT. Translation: CSVDTGGGVNTEAFF.